The 23 T cell receptor beta chains below were found in one sample sequenced in a study of control samples from healthy donors and cancer patients. Assay: immunoSEQ multiplex PCR; the TCRdb copy retains only in-frame clones and omits some. The sample yields about 140,000 clones, 75% to 90% seen once. The material sequenced was blood. Source of these receptors: a young woman in good health.

The genes are TRBV19 and TRBJ2-3; no clear D gene. V shed 0 bases and J shed 0 bases, with 7 bases lying between them. The germline CDR1 and CDR2 sequences are LNHDA and SQIVND (reference sequence). CDR3 size: 15 residues. The CDR3 DNA reads as TGTGCCAGTAGTATAGAGGGCGGAAGCACAGATACGCAGTATTTT. Protein: CASSIEGGSTDTQYF. The whole variable domain, remainder taken from reference TRBV19 and TRBJ2-3, is DGGITQSPKYLFRKEGQNVTLSCEQNLNHDAMYWYRQDPGQGLRLIYYSQIVNDFQKGDIAEGYSVSREKKESFPLTVTSAQKNPTAFYLCASSIEGGSTDTQYFGPGTRLTVL.

The chain is built from TRBV15 and TRBJ2-7; 12 nucleotides match TRBD1. Germline V gene sequence: CDR1 LNHNV, CDR2 YYDKDF (reference sequence). This CDR3 comprises 15 residues. The ends lost 1 base at V and 5 bases at J; junction bases unmatched: 3. The CDR3 region is CATSRGDRGHNEQYF. The CDR3 bases are TGTGCCACCAGCAGAGGGGACAGGGGGCATAACGAGCAGTACTTC.

The rearrangement uses TRBV3-1 (or the pseudogene TRBV3-2) and TRBJ2-7; no firm D call. V shed 0 bases and J shed 2 bases, with 8 bases lying between them. The CDR3 covers 14 residues. Germline CDR1 and CDR2: LGHDT and YNNKEL (reference sequence). CDR3 in amino acids: CASSQDISTYEQYF. The CDR3 bases are TGTGCCAGCAGCCAAGATATATCCACCTACGAGCAGTACTTC.

The chain has TRBV19 and TRBJ2-7, with D perhaps being TRBD1 or TRBD2 (5 bases each). The CDR3 consists of 16 residues. Deletions cut 5 bases from V and 0 bases from J, with 17 bases between. Germline V gene lookup returns CDR1 LNHDA and CDR2 SQIVND (reference sequence). The CDR3 is CASSGGPTKSSYEQYF. CDR3 DNA: TGTGCCAGTAGTGGGGGACCAACCAAGAGCTCCTACGAGCAGTACTTC.

The chain is built from TRBV20-1 and TRBJ1-1; no clear D. Germline V gene lookup returns CDR1 DFQATT and CDR2 SNEGSKA (reference sequence). The V end lost 3 bases, the J end lost 7 bases, and 9 bases lay between the germline ends. The CDR3 totals 11 residues. The CDR3 protein is CSARPLLEAFF. The CDR3 DNA reads TGCAGTGCTAGGCCCTTACTTGAAGCTTTCTTT.

The gene calls are TRBV11-2 and TRBJ2-1; 10 positions match TRBD2. The CDR3 extends over 19 amino acids. Trimming at V came to 0 bases and at J to 1 base, leaving 9 bases not matched to a gene. The germline V gene encodes CDR1 SGHAT and CDR2 FQNNGV. CDR3 protein: CASSLDHRAGGGSYNEQFF. DNA of the CDR3: TGTGCCAGCAGCTTAGATCACCGAGCGGGAGGGGGATCCTACAATGAGCAGTTCTTC.

This chain joins TRBV25-1 and TRBJ1-5, with 8 nucleotides matching TRBD1. The CDR3 sequence is 17 residues long. The trim removed 2 bases at V and 5 bases at J, leaving 11 bases unmatched. The germline V gene has CDR1 MGHDK and CDR2 SYGVNS. CDR3 sequence reads: CASSEREQDRDYQPQHF. CDR3 DNA sequence: TGTGCCAGCAGTGAAAGAGAGCAGGACAGGGACTATCAGCCCCAGCATTTT.

The rearrangement links TRBV9 to TRBJ1-6; 7 bases are shared with TRBD1. The J segment lost 9 bases and the V segment lost 3 bases, leaving 6 bases of the junction unmatched. The CDR3 is 14 amino acids. The germline V gene encodes CDR1 SGDLS and CDR2 YYNGEE. CDR3 sequence (DNA): TGTGCCAGCAGCGAACTGACAGGGAGTTCACCCCTCCACTTT. Translation gives CASSELTGSSPLHF.

The chain is built from TRBV5-1 and TRBJ2-2; D uncertain. Germline V gene sequence: CDR1 SGHRS, CDR2 YFSETQ. This CDR3 region has 15 residues. Trimming cost V 0 bases and J 5 bases, with 11 bases left between them. In nucleotides, the CDR3 is TGCGCCAGCAGCTTGGTTCCTGCAGGTACCGGGGAGCTGTTTTTT. It translates to CASSLVPAGTGELFF. The whole variable domain, remainder taken from reference TRBV5-1 and TRBJ2-2, is KAGVTQTPRYLIKTRGQQVTLSCSPISGHRSVSWYQQTPGQGLQFLFEYFSETQRNKGNFPGRFSGRQFSNSRSEMNVSTLELGDSALYLCASSLVPAGTGELFFGEGSRLTVL.

The chain uses TRBV10-3 and TRBJ1-1; the D gene is possibly TRBD1 (6 bases). The CDR3 spans 15 residues. V was trimmed by 1 base and J by 3 bases, leaving 12 bases between them. Germline assignment: CDR1 ENHRY and CDR2 SYGVKD. The CDR3 reads CAISELGGADTEAFF. DNA for the CDR3: TGTGCCATCAGTGAGTTGGGGGGGGCCGACACTGAAGCTTTCTTT.

V and J are TRBV21-1 and TRBJ1-2. TRBV21-1 is recorded as a pseudogene. This CDR3 spans 14 amino acids. CDR3 DNA: TGTGCCAGCAGCAACGGGGGGGTTAACTATGGCTACACCTTC. This sequence encodes CASSNGGVNYGYTF.

CDR3 loop: CASSRPGQGDQPQHF. As DNA, the CDR3 is TGTGCCAGCAGCCGTCCGGGACAGGGGGACCAGCCCCAGCATTTT. The gene calls are TRBV28 and TRBJ1-5; 11 nucleotides agree with TRBD1. This CDR3 has 15 amino acids. CDR1 and CDR2 from the germline V gene are MDHEN and SYDVKM. V shed 6 bases and J 7 bases; nucleotides not matched to a gene: 8.

The chain joins TRBV19 to TRBJ1-5; D unresolved. The germline V gene encodes CDR1 LNHDA and CDR2 SQIVND (reference sequence). This CDR3 comprises 12 residues. V was pared by 7 bases and J by 4 bases, with 8 bases between. The CDR3 protein is CASTPGNQPQHF. The CDR3 bases are TGTGCCAGTACCCCGGGGAATCAGCCCCAGCATTTT.

The chain carries TRBV6-5 and TRBJ1-2; perhaps TRBD1 as D (5 bases). Trimming pared 6 bases from V and 3 bases from J, leaving 14 bases between. Germline V lookup: CDR1 MNHEY, CDR2 SVGAGI. The CDR3 extends over 14 amino acids. The CDR3 protein is CASSRYRGDYGYTF. In DNA, the CDR3 is TGTGCCAGCAGCCGATACCGGGGGGACTATGGCTACACCTTC.

This chain uses TRBV13 with TRBJ2-3; D uncertain. CDR3 size: 13 residues. Looked up from germline, CDR1 is PRHDT and CDR2 is FYEKMQ (reference sequence). V was trimmed by 3 bases and J by 4 bases, leaving 8 bases between them. Here the CDR3 DNA reads TGTGCCAGCAGCTTGACCCAGGCAGATACGCAGTATTTT. Protein sequence: CASSLTQADTQYF.

This clone was found once. The rearrangement joins TRBV5-1 to TRBJ1-1, with D unclear. V lost 4 bases to trimming and J lost 8 bases, with 18 bases between them. Germline CDR1 reads SGHRS; CDR2 reads YFSETQ. The CDR3 is made up of 14 amino acids. The chain's CDR3 is CASSQKTDLGEAFF. The CDR3, as DNA: TGCGCCAGCAGCCAAAAAACGGACCTTGGGGAAGCTTTCTTT.

The rearrangement links TRBV7-8 to TRBJ1-1; no reliable D call. The germline V and J ends were trimmed by 5 bases and 2 bases, with 9 bases remaining between them. Germline V gene data show CDR1 as SGHVS and CDR2 as FQNEAQ. CDR3 length equals 13 residues. Here the CDR3 reads CASSLRDNTEAFF. Written as DNA, the CDR3 is TGTGCCAGCAGCCTTCGGGATAACACTGAAGCTTTCTTT.

The chain employs TRBV3-1 (or the pseudogene TRBV3-2) and TRBJ2-5; D might be TRBD1 or TRBD2, each matching 5 bases. CDR1 is LGHDT and CDR2 is YNNKEL in the germline V gene (reference sequence). This CDR3 comprises 13 residues. Trimming stripped 1 base from V and 5 bases from J, with 8 bases between. CDR3 bases: TGTGCCAGCAGCCAAGGCTGGGGGGAGACCCAGTACTTC. Its protein product is CASSQGWGETQYF.

V is TRBV27 and J is TRBJ2-1; D gene uncertain. V was pared by 3 bases and J by 4 bases, with 7 bases between. Per the germline V gene, CDR1 is MNHEY and CDR2 is SMNVEV (reference sequence). CDR3 length: 13 residues. The chain's CDR3 is CASSFGSYNEQFF. CDR3 nucleotides: TGTGCCAGCAGTTTCGGGTCGTACAATGAGCAGTTCTTC.

The chain carries TRBV5-1 and TRBJ2-7; no reliable D call. Germline V gene lookup returns CDR1 SGHRS and CDR2 YFSETQ. This CDR3 has 13 residues. V was clipped by 1 base and J by 3 bases, with 8 bases between them. CDR3 sequence: CASSLSGIYEQYF. The CDR3, as DNA: TGCGCCAGCAGCTTGTCAGGAATCTACGAGCAGTACTTC.

The chain uses TRBV27 and TRBJ2-7; the match to TRBD1 covers 7 bases. Per the germline V gene, CDR1 is MNHEY and CDR2 is SMNVEV (reference sequence). V gave up 4 bases and J gave up 5 bases; unmatched junction bases: 5. CDR3 size: 13 residues. The CDR3 bases are TGTGCCAGCAGTTCGGGACAGACAAACGAGCAGTACTTC. This gives the protein CASSSGQTNEQYF.

V is TRBV28 and J is TRBJ2-7; perhaps TRBD2 as D (5 bases). Per the germline V gene, CDR1 is MDHEN and CDR2 is SYDVKM. The CDR3 consists of 15 residues. V lost 1 base and J lost 3, with 13 bases in between. DNA for the CDR3: TGTGCCAGCAGTTTATCCCGCTCGGGATTCTACGAGCAGTACTTC. Amino acid sequence: CASSLSRSGFYEQYF.

The chain recombines TRBV5-5 with TRBJ1-3; D may be TRBD1 (5 bases). Germline V gives CDR1 SGHKS, CDR2 YYEKEE (reference sequence). V dropped 1 base and J dropped 2 bases, with 10 bases sitting between them. The CDR3 is made up of 15 amino acids. CDR3: CASSLYQGAGNTIYF. The CDR3 nucleotides are TGTGCCAGCAGCTTGTACCAGGGTGCTGGAAACACCATATATTTT. Full variable domain (outside the CDR3, taken from reference TRBV5-5 and TRBJ1-3): DAGVTQSPTHLIKTRGQQVTLRCSPISGHKSVSWYQQVLGQGPQFIFQYYEKEERGRGNFPDRFSARQFPNYSSELNVNALLLGDSALYLCASSLYQGAGNTIYFGEGSWLTVV.